These 32 T cell receptor beta chains came from one sample sequenced in a study of PD-1 blockade in classical Hodgkin lymphoma. Every single patient, without exception, relapsed after autologous stem cell transplantation, and brentuximab vedotin exposure varied. Repertoires were generated with immunoSEQ multiplex PCR, while TCRdb's copy carries only in-frame clones and drops some. In the table there are 110,000 or so clones, approximately 90% of which are singletons. The sequences come from peripheral blood mononuclear cells (PBMCs), collected before the second cycle of nivolumab. The receptor source for this set is a human donor with classical Hodgkin lymphoma.

The V call is TRBV11-3, the J call TRBJ2-1; no reliable D call. CDR3 size: 14 residues. Germline V gene data show CDR1 as SGHNT and CDR2 as YENEEA. V lost 2 bases and J lost 5, with 10 bases in between. The CDR3 reads CASSLHGLNNEQFF. In DNA, the CDR3 is TGTGCCAGCAGCTTACACGGGCTAAACAATGAGCAGTTCTTC.

The gene calls are TRBV6-6 and TRBJ1-5; possible D gene TRBD1, 5 bases. This CDR3 comprises 16 residues. Trimming stripped 2 bases from V and 0 bases from J, with 11 bases between. Germline loops: CDR1 MNHNY, CDR2 SVGAGI (reference sequence). The CDR3 sequence: CASSYQGANSNQPQHF. For the CDR3, the DNA is TGTGCCAGCAGTTACCAGGGAGCGAATAGCAATCAGCCCCAGCATTTT.

A note on this clone: Within the sample, other DNA sequences also encode this same CDR3. The chain uses TRBV20-1 and TRBJ1-1; D unresolved. The germline gives CDR1 DFQATT, CDR2 SNEGSKA (reference sequence). The CDR3 spans 11 residues. The V and J ends lost 3 bases and 2 bases respectively, with 4 bases between them. The CDR3 loop is CSARENTEAFF. CDR3 sequence (DNA): TGCAGTGCTAGGGAAAACACTGAAGCTTTCTTT.

With regard to this clone: Other DNA sequences in this specimen translate into the identical CDR3. The rearrangement joins TRBV30 to TRBJ1-5; D remains unclear. The CDR3 is 12 residues long. V was shortened by 2 bases and J by 4 bases, with 6 bases between the two germline ends. CDR1 is GTSNPN and CDR2 is SVGIG in the germline V gene (reference sequence). The CDR3, as DNA: TGTGCCTGGAGTCGCGGGAATCAGCCCCAGCATTTT. It is translated as CAWSRGNQPQHF.

Here the CDR3 reads CASSLGTAGGQPQHF. The CDR3 DNA is TGTGCCAGCAGCTTAGGCACCGCAGGGGGTCAGCCCCAGCATTTT. The chain links TRBV13 to TRBJ1-5, with 7 nucleotides matching TRBD1. J gave up 6 bases and V 0 bases, and 5 bases lay outside the gene matches. The CDR3 sequence is 15 residues long. Germline V CDR1 and CDR2: PRHDT, FYEKMQ (reference sequence).

This chain links TRBV5-1 with TRBJ1-5; maybe TRBD1 (6 bases). Germline CDR1 SGHRS, CDR2 YFSETQ. The CDR3 loop spans 13 amino acids. V was pared by 5 bases and J by 6 bases, with 12 bases between. The CDR3, as DNA: TGCGCCAGCAGTTTTACAGGGTCTCAGCCCCAGCATTTT. Translation: CASSFTGSQPQHF.

In its sample, this clone was seen a few times. This chain joins TRBV11-2 and TRBJ1-1; D is perhaps TRBD1 (6 bases). The length of the CDR3 is 13 residues. Trimming left V 4 bases short and J 0 bases short, with 6 bases between. Germline CDR1 reads SGHAT; CDR2 reads FQNNGV. DNA for the CDR3: TGTGCCAGCAGCTCAGGGGTGAACACTGAAGCTTTCTTT. Its translation is CASSSGVNTEAFF.

The chain employs TRBV5-6 and TRBJ2-2, with TRBD1 matching over 8 bases. V lost 3 bases and J lost 4; bases outside the gene matches: 8. CDR3 length: 16 amino acids. CDR1 is SGHDT, CDR2 YYEEEE, per germline. For the CDR3, the DNA is TGTGCCAGCAGCTCGCCGGGACAGGCGAGCACCGGGGAGCTGTTTTTT. It yields the protein CASSSPGQASTGELFF.

In the case of this clone: Mismatch with germline at one junction end may stem from a read error. The J gene is TRBJ2-7, the V gene TRBV5-3; 7 nucleotides line up with TRBD1. TRBV5-3 is filed as an ORF, its function uncertain. This CDR3 is built from 13 residues. Here the CDR3 DNA reads TGTGCCAGCAGCTTCGGGACAGCCTACGAGCAGTACTTC. This codes for CASSFGTAYEQYF.

This sequence joins TRBV18 and TRBJ1-2; D remains ambiguous. CDR3 length: 13 residues. The V end was cut by 3 bases, the J end by 8 bases, with 13 bases between. CDR1 is KGHSH and CDR2 is LQKENI in the germline V gene. The CDR3 nucleotides read TGTGCCAGCTCACCTGAGCCCTCACCGGGCTACACCTTC. Translated, it gives CASSPEPSPGYTF.

The rearrangement links TRBV28 to TRBJ2-3, with 7 nucleotides matching TRBD1. J was trimmed by 6 bases and V by 6 bases; bases with no gene match: 15. Germline-derived CDR1 and CDR2 are MDHEN and SYDVKM. The CDR3 sequence is 16 residues long. The CDR3 protein is CASSPPGTAPPDTQYF. As DNA, the CDR3 is TGTGCCAGCAGCCCTCCCGGGACAGCTCCCCCGGATACGCAGTATTTT. Together with reference TRBV28 and TRBJ2-3, the CDR3 gives the full variable domain: DVKVTQSSRYLVKRTGEKVFLECVQDMDHENMFWYRQDPGLGLRLIYFSYDVKMKEKGDIPEGYSVSREKKERFSLILESASTNQTSMYLCASSPPGTAPPDTQYFGPGTRLTVL.

Written as DNA, the CDR3 is TGTGCCACCAGCAGAGGCCCCGGGACAGTGTCTTCTGGGGCCAACGTCCTGACTTTC. Its translation: CATSRGPGTVSSGANVLTF. This chain links TRBV15 with TRBJ2-6, with TRBD1 matching 7 bases. The CDR3 has 19 amino acids. The germline V gene encodes CDR1 LNHNV and CDR2 YYDKDF (reference sequence). Trimming took 1 base from V and 1 from J; bases not matched to a gene: 10.

The rearrangement joins TRBV7-2 to TRBJ1-2; a possible D gene is TRBD1 (6 bases). This CDR3 spans 15 amino acids. V lost 3 bases to trimming and J lost 7 bases, with 18 bases between them. CDR1 and CDR2 (germline): SGHTA, FQGNSA. The CDR3 DNA sequence: TGTGCCAGCAGCTTCAGGCCGGAGGGGGATGGTGGCTACACCTTC. As protein: CASSFRPEGDGGYTF.

This clone was seen once. The chain is built from TRBV27 and TRBJ2-2, with D uncertain. The CDR3 is 14 amino acids. V lost 6 bases and J lost 6, with 14 bases in between. Per the germline V gene, CDR1 is MNHEY and CDR2 is SMNVEV (reference sequence). The CDR3 reads CASRPPERSGELFF. As DNA, the CDR3 is TGTGCCAGCAGGCCCCCGGAGAGGTCCGGGGAGCTGTTTTTT.

The CDR3 is CASREWGTGDNEQYF. In DNA, the CDR3 is TGTGCCAGCAGAGAATGGGGGACAGGGGATAACGAGCAGTACTTC. This chain connects TRBV2 to TRBJ2-7, with TRBD1 matching over 10 bases. The germline V gene encodes CDR1 SNHLY and CDR2 FYNNEI. Trimming at V came to 6 bases and at J to 5 bases, leaving 10 bases not matched to a gene. This CDR3 spans 15 amino acids.

The chain combines TRBV30 with TRBJ2-5; D gene uncertain. The V gene lost 4 bases and the J gene lost 1 base, with 13 bases spanning the gap. Germline CDR1 and CDR2: GTSNPN and SVGIG (reference sequence). CDR3 length: 14 residues. In DNA form, the CDR3 reads TGTGCCTGGAATGCCCTCACCCCCCAAGAGACCCAGTACTTC. It translates to CAWNALTPQETQYF.

The chain combines TRBV19 with TRBJ2-5; 12 bases are a match to TRBD2. The CDR3 is 18 residues long. CDR1 is LNHDA, CDR2 SQIVND, per germline (reference sequence). Trimming cost V 4 bases and J 1 base; bases outside gene matches: 10. The CDR3 is CASSTGRLAGGSQETQYF. CDR3 DNA sequence: TGTGCCAGTAGTACGGGGAGGCTAGCGGGAGGGAGCCAAGAGACCCAGTACTTC.

The CDR3 bases are TGTGCCAGTAGCACAGGGAAATATGGCTACACCTTC. Its protein product is CASSTGKYGYTF. The chain recombines TRBV19 with TRBJ1-2; D perhaps matches TRBD1 (6 bases). CDR3 size: 12 residues. V shed 6 bases and J shed 5 bases, with 10 bases lying between them. From germline, CDR1 is LNHDA and CDR2 SQIVND (reference sequence).

The chain's CDR3 is CASSLLSGLAGVGEQFF. CDR3 sequence (DNA): TGTGCCAGCAGCTTACTATCAGGGCTAGCGGGAGTAGGTGAGCAGTTCTTC. The chain joins TRBV7-9 to TRBJ2-1; TRBD2 aligns across 10 bases. This CDR3 is built from 17 residues. The trim removed 2 bases at V and 9 bases at J, leaving 13 bases unmatched. Germline V lookup: CDR1 SEHNR, CDR2 FQNEAQ (reference sequence).

This clone has a handful of counts. The rearrangement uses TRBV19 and TRBJ1-1; D is unclear. The ends were cut back, 4 bases at V and 2 bases at J, with 11 bases in the middle. Germline CDR1 reads LNHDA; CDR2 reads SQIVND (reference sequence). This CDR3 has 14 residues. In nucleotides, the CDR3 is TGTGCCAGTAGTACTCTCGGCGACAACACTGAAGCTTTCTTT. It translates to CASSTLGDNTEAFF.

The gene calls are TRBV11-3 and TRBJ2-7; TRBD2 is a possible D gene (5 bases). V shed 5 bases and J shed 7 bases, with 12 bases lying between them. The V gene's germline CDR1 is SGHNT and CDR2 YENEEA. The CDR3 is 12 amino acids. The CDR3 DNA follows: TGTGCCAGCAGCCCAGGACTTATAGAGCAGTACTTC. The encoded protein is CASSPGLIEQYF.

This clone has a handful of counts. The sample has other DNA sequences that encode this CDR3 too. The gene calls are TRBV27 and TRBJ1-4; D is unresolved. The CDR3 spans 15 residues. The germline CDR1 and CDR2 sequences are MNHEY and SMNVEV (reference sequence). V was clipped by 3 bases and J by 0 bases, with 8 bases between them. DNA for the CDR3: TGTGCCAGCAGTTTTGCGGGCTCAACTAATGAAAAACTGTTTTTT. Translating it yields CASSFAGSTNEKLFF.

The V call is TRBV19, the J call TRBJ2-5, with D possibly being TRBD2 (5 bases). CDR3 length: 16 residues. Deletions cut 5 bases from V and 2 bases from J, with 18 bases between. Germline CDR1 and CDR2: LNHDA and SQIVND (reference sequence). CDR3 residues: CASSGVRADPQETQYF. CDR3 bases: TGTGCCAGTAGTGGAGTGAGGGCGGACCCTCAAGAGACCCAGTACTTC.

This clone was counted once. V usage is TRBV30 and J usage is TRBJ1-2, with D unclear. The CDR3 consists of 14 residues. CDR1 is GTSNPN, CDR2 SVGIG, per germline (reference sequence). Trimming removed 3 bases at V and 7 bases at J, with 18 bases between. CDR3 residues: CAWRLTPGSGGYTF. For the CDR3, the DNA is TGTGCCTGGAGACTAACCCCGGGTTCAGGTGGCTACACCTTC.

The chain uses TRBV7-8 and TRBJ1-5; D call uncertain. CDR3 size: 14 residues. Germline CDR1 SGHVS, CDR2 FQNEAQ. Trimming shortened V by 0 bases and J by 1 base, and 4 bases separated the two germline ends. The chain's CDR3 is CASSLARSNQPQHF. Written as DNA, the CDR3 is TGTGCCAGCAGCTTAGCCAGAAGCAATCAGCCCCAGCATTTT.

The CDR3 loop is CASSFILAGGYEQYF. As DNA, the CDR3 is TGTGCCAGCAGCTTCATTCTAGCGGGAGGTTACGAGCAGTACTTC. The J gene is TRBJ2-7, the V gene TRBV7-8, with 11 nucleotides matching TRBD2. CDR3 length: 15 residues. Germline V gene sequence: CDR1 SGHVS, CDR2 FQNEAQ. The junction had 5 bases not matched to a gene; V was cut back by 3 bases and J by 4 bases. The variable domain in full, completed from reference TRBV7-8 and TRBJ2-7, reads GAGVSQSPRYKVAKRGQDVALRCDPISGHVSLFWYQQALGQGPEFLTYFQNEAQLDKSGLPSDRFFAERPEGSVSTLKIQRTQQEDSAVYLCASSFILAGGYEQYFGPGTRLTVT.

This sequence joins TRBV6-1 and TRBJ2-5; perhaps D is TRBD1 or TRBD2 (5 bases each). The CDR3 is 17 residues long. CDR1 MNHNS and CDR2 SASEGT come from the germline V gene. The V end was cut by 3 bases, the J end by 2 bases, with 19 bases between. The CDR3 nucleotides are TGTGCCAGCAGTGACCCCACTAGGGGATGGGGACAAGAGACCCAGTACTTC. Its protein product is CASSDPTRGWGQETQYF.

The CDR3 DNA sequence: TGTGCCAGCAGGTTATACTACGGGCAGCCCCAGCATTTT. Amino acids: CASRLYYGQPQHF. The chain uses TRBV6-5 and TRBJ1-5, with D hard to call. The germline V and J ends were trimmed by 6 bases and 7 bases, with 13 bases remaining between them. This CDR3 spans 13 amino acids. Germline V gene data show CDR1 as MNHEY and CDR2 as SVGAGI.

The chain joins TRBV4-1 to TRBJ1-5; D might be TRBD1 (6 bases). The CDR3 has 15 residues. Germline values: CDR1 MGHRA, CDR2 YSYEKL. Trimming pared 4 bases from V and 3 bases from J, leaving 13 bases between. CDR3 coding DNA: TGCGCCAGCAGCCCTCTTGGGGGGCACAATCAGCCCCAGCATTTT. It codes for CASSPLGGHNQPQHF.

This clone was recorded only once. The genes are TRBV14 and TRBJ2-5; no clear D gene. Germline V CDR1 and CDR2: SGHDN, FVKESK. V was shortened by 0 bases and J by 5 bases, with 13 bases between the two germline ends. The CDR3 sequence is 15 residues long. The CDR3 sequence: CASSQEPQAMETQYF. DNA of the CDR3: TGTGCCAGCAGCCAAGAACCCCAAGCGATGGAGACCCAGTACTTC.

The V gene is TRBV15, the J gene TRBJ2-3, with D possibly being TRBD1 or TRBD2 (6 bases each). The V end lost 3 bases, the J end lost 7 bases, and 14 bases lay between the germline ends. CDR3 size: 14 residues. In germline, CDR1 is LNHNV, CDR2 YYDKDF (reference sequence). In DNA form, the CDR3 reads TGTGCCACCAGCAGGGAGGGGGTAGCGTATACGCAGTATTTT. Amino acids: CATSREGVAYTQYF.

The CDR3 region is CASSFGTGGPEAFF. CDR3 bases: TGTGCCAGTAGTTTCGGGACAGGGGGTCCGGAAGCTTTCTTT. The rearrangement uses TRBV19 and TRBJ1-1; 11 bases are a match to TRBD1. CDR1 is LNHDA, CDR2 SQIVND, per germline (reference sequence). This CDR3 is built from 14 residues. V was clipped by 5 bases and J by 8 bases; unmatched bases: 7.